This TCR beta chain comes out of a study of vaccination and CD4 T cells after COVID-19. Sequence data for DNA of cultured CD4+ T cells were generated by the Oncomine TCR Beta short-read assay. TCRdb redid the calling of the PCR reads with MiXCR, one entry per CDR3 protein. The repertoire consists of about 20,000 distinct CDR3 sequences, with approximately 50% occurring once and the leading ten covering about 15%. Trimming took 0 bases from V and 3 from J; bases not matched to a gene: 6. Germline assignment: CDR1 LGHNT and CDR2 FRNRAP. The CDR3 has 17 amino acids. As for treatment: approximately 9-day PBMC culture with coronavirus spike peptide pools or control peptides (ViraFEST assay). ViraFEST used peptide pools to expand antigen-specific T cells before TCR sequencing. In this sample, this clonotype turned up once. Its antigen is as yet unknown.

The material sequenced was CD4+ T cells from blood, cultured in vitro. The rearrangement links TRBV12-5 to TRBJ1-3; 9 nucleotides agree with TRBD1. The receptor's source is a human donor who had recovered from COVID-19. This chain's CDR3 is CASGLVTGGRYGNTIYF. CDR3 sequence (DNA): TGTGCTAGTGGTTTGGTGACAGGGGGAAGATATGGAAACACCATATATTTT. The full variable domain, rest sourced from reference TRBV12-5 and TRBJ1-3, is DARVTQTPRHKVTEMGQEVTMRCQPILGHNTVFWYRQTMMQGLELLAYFRNRAPLDDSGMPKDRFSAEMPDATLATLKIQPSEPRDSAVYFCASGLVTGGRYGNTIYFGEGSWLTVV.